Listed below are T cell receptor beta chains from one sample, sequenced in a study of blood T cell repertoires in COVID-19. The protocol was immunoSEQ multiplex PCR, while the TCRdb copy is restricted to in-frame clones and leaves out a portion. Of approximately 71,000 clones detected, 88% appear once; the ten largest clones hold roughly 4.6%. The sequenced sample consisted of peripheral blood. The receptors shown here come from a human donor in a cohort sampled during active COVID-19. Each CDR3 is given with its conserved first and last residue. The order of the fields is J gene, clone size, D gene, V gene, CDR3 DNA, CDR3 protein. A D gene is named only where the DNA matches it firmly. The size field is filled for only some rows; it gives once, few, many or a size class.

TRBJ2-3 | - | - | TRBV19 | TGTGCCAGTATAGGGCGGGACTGGGCAGATACGCAGTATTTT | CASIGRDWADTQYF
TRBJ2-3 | - | - | TRBV6-2/TRBV6-3 | TGTGCCAGCAGTACTTCCCTCCCCGCCGATACGCAGTATTTT | CASSTSLPADTQYF
TRBJ1-1 | - | - | TRBV28 | TGTGCCAGCAGTTTACCCCCGGGGAACACTGAAGCTTTCTTT | CASSLPPGNTEAFF
TRBJ1-1 | - | - | TRBV3-1/TRBV3-2 | TGTGCCAGCAGCCAAGAATGGTTGTCAGCTGAAGCTTTCTTT | CASSQEWLSAEAFF
TRBJ2-5 | - | TRBD1 | TRBV28 | TGTGCCAGCAGTCCGGGACAGGTAATTCAAGAGACCCAGTACTTC | CASSPGQVIQETQYF
TRBJ1-5 | - | TRBD1 | TRBV7-8 | TGTGCCAGCAGCCCTGGGACAGGTAATCAGCCCCAGCATTTT | CASSPGTGNQPQHF
TRBJ2-2 | once | TRBD2 | TRBV27 | TGTGCCAGCAGTCTGGGGGGGGTCACCGGGGAGCTGTTTTTT | CASSLGGVTGELFF
TRBJ2-7 | - | TRBD2 | TRBV5-4 | TGTGCCAGCAGCCTGGGACTAGCGGGAGGGCTATACGAGCAGTACTTC | CASSLGLAGGLYEQYF
TRBJ2-1 | - | TRBD2 | TRBV6-5 | TGTGCCAGCAGAAACGGGGGGATAGTAGAAAATGAGCAGTTCTTC | CASRNGGIVENEQFF
TRBJ1-2 | - | - | TRBV28 | TGTGCCAGCAGTAGACACGGGGTATTCTATGGCTACACCTTC | CASSRHGVFYGYTF
TRBJ2-1 | - | - | TRBV5-1 | TGCGCCAGCAGCTTGGGGGTGCTGGGGGGTGAGCAGTTCTTC | CASSLGVLGGEQFF
TRBJ1-1 | - | TRBD1 | TRBV7-2 | TGTGCCAGCAGCCCCAGACAGGGATCTCTGTCATCTGAAGCTTTCTTT | CASSPRQGSLSSEAFF
TRBJ2-6 | - | - | TRBV3-1/TRBV3-2 | TGTGCCAGCAGTCTTACGAGGATGGTTGCTGGGGCCAACGTCCTGACTTTC | CASSLTRMVAGANVLTF
TRBJ2-3 | - | TRBD2 | TRBV27 | TGTGCCAGCAGTACGAGGACTAGCGGGGGCCCCCCAGATACGCAGTATTTT | CASSTRTSGGPPDTQYF
TRBJ1-6 | - | - | TRBV7-9 | TGTGCCAGCAGCTTAGAGAGCGGAAATTCACCCCTCCACTTT | CASSLESGNSPLHF
TRBJ2-2 | few | - | TRBV3-1/TRBV3-2 | TGTGCCAGTGGAGGGACGGAGAACACCGGGGAGCTGTTTTTT | CASGGTENTGELFF
TRBJ2-7 | - | - | TRBV3-1/TRBV3-2 | TGTGCCAGCAGCCAAAGACAGGAGTTCCACGAGCAGTACTTC | CASSQRQEFHEQYF
TRBJ1-1 | - | - | TRBV5-5 | TGTGCCAGCAGCTTGGTCGGGCGGGGCACTGAAGCTTTCTTT | CASSLVGRGTEAFF
TRBJ1-4 | - | - | TRBV5-1 | TGCGCCAGCAGCTTGGATTGGGGAGGAATGTTTAAAAAACTGTTTTTT | CASSLDWGGMFKKLFF
TRBJ2-2 | - | TRBD1 | TRBV5-6 | TGTGCCAGCAGCTTGCCAGGGGGCACCGGGGAGCTGTTTTTT | CASSLPGGTGELFF
TRBJ2-5 | few | - | TRBV3-1/TRBV3-2 | TGTGCCAGCAGCCAAGATGAATTTGGAGGGGCCGAGACCCAGTACTTC | CASSQDEFGGAETQYF
TRBJ1-5 | once | - | TRBV12-3/TRBV12-4 | TGTGCCAGCAGCAAAAGCAATCAGCCCCAGCATTTT | CASSKSNQPQHF
TRBJ1-1 | - | TRBD1 | TRBV5-1 | TGCGCCAGCAGGGTGACAGGGGGGAACACTGAAGCTTTCTTT | CASRVTGGNTEAFF
TRBJ2-1 | once | TRBD2 | TRBV3-1/TRBV3-2 | TGTGCCAGCAGCCAAGACCCCGGGACTAGTCCCAATGAGCAGTTCTTC | CASSQDPGTSPNEQFF
TRBJ2-1 | - | - | TRBV6-5 | TGTGCCAGCAACCCGACTAGCTACAATGAGCAGTTCTTC | CASNPTSYNEQFF
TRBJ2-7 | - | TRBD2 | TRBV5-1 | TGCGCCAGCAGCCCCTCACTAGCGGGAGGCCCCTACGAGCAGTACTTC | CASSPSLAGGPYEQYF
TRBJ1-3 | - | - | TRBV12-3/TRBV12-4 | TGTGCCAGCAGGGAACAGGAGGGAAACACCATATATTTT | CASREQEGNTIYF
TRBJ1-1 | - | - | TRBV10-2 | TGCGCCAGTGGAAGGGAGAGGGGGGGAGCGGTGAACACTGAAGCTTTCTTT | CASGRERGGAVNTEAFF
TRBJ2-5 | - | TRBD1 | TRBV7-2 | TGTGCCAGCAGCTTAGCTGGGACAGCTCAAGAGACCCAGTACTTC | CASSLAGTAQETQYF
TRBJ2-2 | - | TRBD1 | TRBV6-5 | TGTGCCAGTAACACAGGGGCGAACACCGGGGAGCTGTTTTTT | CASNTGANTGELFF
TRBJ2-7 | once | TRBD2 | TRBV6-5 | TGTGCCAGCAGTCCCCCTAGCGGATCCTACGAGCAGTACTTC | CASSPPSGSYEQYF
TRBJ2-1 | - | TRBD1 | TRBV6-2/TRBV6-3 | TGTGCCAGCAGTTACTCGATGACCGGGACAGGTGGACAGTTCTTC | CASSYSMTGTGGQFF